This T cell receptor beta chain was retrieved from a study of shared clonotypes between healthy human individuals. CDR1 and CDR2 from the germline V gene are GTSNPN and SVGIG (reference sequence). CDR3 length: 12 residues. V lost 4 bases, J lost 6 bases, and 10 bases lay in between. TCRdb's copy holds only in-frame clones and misses some; the assay was immunoSEQ multiplex PCR. This table has about 1.1 million clones, about 84% appearing once. Specimen: memory CD4+ T cells from PBMCs. The subset was: CD45RA-negative fraction. The sequence came from a man younger than 35 in good health. Some clones in this sample may be carry-over from other donors' samples. The chain is built from TRBV30 and TRBJ1-3; D may be TRBD1 (6 bases). The DNA of the CDR3 is TGTGCCTGGATCAGGGGCGAAAACACCATATATTTT. This gives the protein CAWIRGENTIYF.